The 15 T cell receptor beta chains listed next were all sequenced from one sample in a study of blood T cell repertoires in COVID-19 (TCRdb year 2020). Library generation was performed with the immunoSEQ multiplex PCR assay. Sourced from immuneACCESS, this table was stored by TCRdb with only in-frame sequences that have V and J called. A share of the clones is absent; for the studies checked, an unresolved V gene accounts for under half, and the remainder has no known explanation. This sample has about 240,000 clones in its table, and around 90% of those were observed once. The ten largest account for just over 2.5% of the sample. Sequencing was carried out using PBMCs or T cells enriched from blood (not recorded which). The origin of the receptors is a woman in her twenties or thirties with acute COVID-19.

The chain is built from TRBV7-6 and TRBJ1-5; D is undetermined. The CDR3 is made up of 13 amino acids. V lost 5 bases, J lost 6 bases, and 11 bases lay in between. Per germline, CDR1 SGHVS and CDR2 FNYEAQ. The chain's CDR3 is CASSTEPGQPQHF. In nucleotides, the CDR3 is TGTGCCAGCAGCACTGAACCGGGTCAGCCCCAGCATTTT.

The chain carries TRBV6-1 and TRBJ1-2, with no clear D. V was shortened by 1 base and J by 8 bases, with 5 bases between the two germline ends. CDR1 is MNHNS and CDR2 is SASEGT in the germline V gene. The CDR3 is made up of 11 amino acids. Here the CDR3 DNA reads TGTGCCAGCAGTGAAGTTGAGGGCTACACCTTC. This gives the protein CASSEVEGYTF.

The CDR3 sequence is CASSFGRGNEQFF. The CDR3 DNA is TGTGCCAGCAGTTTCGGACGGGGAAATGAGCAGTTCTTC. The chain employs TRBV6-4 and TRBJ2-1; the D gene is possibly TRBD2 (5 bases). Germline V CDR1 and CDR2: MRHNA, SNTAGT. V shed 5 bases and J shed 7 bases, with 12 bases lying between them. This CDR3 has 13 residues.

The chain uses TRBV11-2 and TRBJ1-3; 7 nucleotides align to TRBD1. V trimming: 5 bases; J trimming: 2 bases; junction bases outside the gene matches: 6. CDR3 length: 15 amino acids. Germline assignment: CDR1 SGHAT and CDR2 FQNNGV. The DNA of the CDR3 is TGTGCCAGCAGCCCCCGGACAGGACCTGGAAACACCATATATTTT. It yields the protein CASSPRTGPGNTIYF.

This chain links TRBV4-1 with TRBJ2-1; TRBD2 might be the D (5 bases). In germline, CDR1 is MGHRA, CDR2 YSYEKL. The V and J ends lost 4 bases and 2 bases respectively, with 15 bases between them. The CDR3 contains 16 residues. The CDR3 region is CASSPAIGDPYNEQFF. The CDR3 DNA is TGCGCCAGCAGCCCCGCGATCGGGGATCCCTACAATGAGCAGTTCTTC.

This chain joins TRBV18 and TRBJ2-1; TRBD2 matches at 10 bases. The V gene end was trimmed by 0 bases and the J gene end by 6 bases; junction bases not matched to a gene: 5. Germline V lookup: CDR1 KGHSH, CDR2 LQKENI. CDR3 length: 16 amino acids. CDR3 protein: CASSPPSSGGGNEQFF. CDR3 DNA sequence: TGTGCCAGCTCACCACCTTCAAGCGGGGGGGGCAATGAGCAGTTCTTC.

The chain couples TRBV4-1 to TRBJ1-4; D might be TRBD1 (5 bases). The germline V gene encodes CDR1 MGHRA and CDR2 YSYEKL. The CDR3 covers 17 residues. V was shortened by 1 base and J by 7 bases, with 19 bases between the two germline ends. CDR3 residues: CASSQVGLRQGGEKLFF. CDR3 in DNA: TGCGCCAGCAGCCAAGTCGGTCTTAGGCAGGGCGGTGAAAAACTGTTTTTT.

This chain connects TRBV15 to TRBJ1-2, with 8 bases matching TRBD1. J gave up 7 bases and V 3 bases, and 7 bases lay outside the gene matches. Germline V gene lookup returns CDR1 LNHNV and CDR2 YYDKDF (reference sequence). This CDR3 has 14 amino acids. For the CDR3, the DNA is TGTGCCACCAGCAGGGACAGGGTCCTCTCTGGCTACACCTTC. Translated, it gives CATSRDRVLSGYTF. The entire variable domain, with the rest obtained from reference TRBV15 and TRBJ1-2, is as follows: DAMVIQNPRYQVTQFGKPVTLSCSQTLNHNVMYWYQQKSSQAPKLLFHYYDKDFNNEADTPDNFQSRRPNTSFCFLDIRSPGLGDTAMYLCATSRDRVLSGYTFGSGTRLTVV.

This chain links TRBV18 with TRBJ2-7; possible D gene TRBD2, 5 bases. CDR3 length: 16 amino acids. Germline V gives CDR1 KGHSH, CDR2 LQKENI. Trimming removed 3 bases at V and 0 bases at J, with 15 bases between. CDR3 sequence reads: CASSPFDTGSSYEQYF. In DNA, the CDR3 is TGTGCCAGCTCACCTTTTGATACGGGGTCCTCCTACGAGCAGTACTTC. The whole variable domain, remainder taken from reference TRBV18 and TRBJ2-7, is NAGVMQNPRHLVRRRGQEARLRCSPMKGHSHVYWYRQLPEEGLKFMVYLQKENIIDESGMPKERFSAEFPKEGPSILRIQQVVRGDSAAYFCASSPFDTGSSYEQYFGPGTRLTVT.

The gene calls are TRBV7-9 and TRBJ2-2; TRBD1 might be the D (6 bases). CDR1 and CDR2 (germline): SEHNR, FQNEAQ (reference sequence). V shed 1 base and J shed 4 bases, with 10 bases lying between them. The CDR3 contains 15 residues. CDR3 in DNA: TGTGCCAGCAGCTTAGGGGACACGACCACCGGGGAGCTGTTTTTT. Its protein product is CASSLGDTTTGELFF. The full variable domain, completed using reference TRBV7-9 and TRBJ2-2, is DTGVSQNPRHKITKRGQNVTFRCDPISEHNRLYWYRQTLGQGPEFLTYFQNEAQLEKSRLLSDRFSAERPKGSFSTLEIQRTEQGDSAMYLCASSLGDTTTGELFFGEGSRLTVL.

The chain links TRBV12-3 or TRBV12-4 to TRBJ1-2, with unresolved D. Between the trimmed V and J ends, which lost 3 bases and 1 base, there was a span of 6 bases. CDR3 length: 13 amino acids. The CDR3 region has the DNA TGTGCCAGCAGTTTGAGAGTTAACTATGGCTACACCTTC. Amino acid sequence: CASSLRVNYGYTF.

This clone has only a few counts. The chain uses TRBV4-3 and TRBJ1-5, with D possibly TRBD1 on 5 matching bases. Germline V lookup: CDR1 LGHNA, CDR2 YSLEER. The ends were cut back, 0 bases at V and 4 bases at J, with 7 bases in the middle. The CDR3 consists of 14 residues. The DNA for the CDR3 is TGCGCCAGCAGCCAAGATCAGGGAAATCAGCCCCAGCATTTT. This gives the protein CASSQDQGNQPQHF.

The rearrangement uses TRBV30 and TRBJ1-6; 8 positions agree with TRBD1. This CDR3 region has 16 residues. Germline trimming cut 2 bases from V and 7 bases from J; bases unmatched to any gene: 10. The germline gives CDR1 GTSNPN, CDR2 SVGIG (reference sequence). The DNA of the CDR3 is TGTGCCTGGAGTACCCGGGACAGGAAGGGCAATTCACCCCTCCACTTT. Protein product: CAWSTRDRKGNSPLHF.

The chain uses TRBV19 and TRBJ1-4, with TRBD1 identical over 8 bases. J lost 6 bases, V lost 3 bases, and 12 bases had no gene match. The germline V gene has CDR1 LNHDA and CDR2 SQIVND (reference sequence). This CDR3 comprises 17 residues. For the CDR3, the DNA is TGTGCCAGTAGTATTCTGGGCGTTGGGACAGGTCATGAAAAACTGTTTTTT. Translated: CASSILGVGTGHEKLFF. Complete variable domain (other parts from reference TRBV19 and TRBJ1-4): DGGITQSPKYLFRKEGQNVTLSCEQNLNHDAMYWYRQDPGQGLRLIYYSQIVNDFQKGDIAEGYSVSREKKESFPLTVTSAQKNPTAFYLCASSILGVGTGHEKLFFGSGTQLSVL.

This chain uses TRBV3-1 (or the pseudogene TRBV3-2) with TRBJ1-6; D remains unclear. CDR1 is LGHDT, CDR2 YNNKEL, per germline (reference sequence). The CDR3 loop spans 14 amino acids. V was pared by 5 bases and J by 4 bases, with 9 bases between. Here the CDR3 reads CASSSARYNSPLHF. Written as DNA, the CDR3 is TGTGCCAGCAGCTCTGCCAGGTATAATTCACCCCTCCACTTT.